These T cell receptor beta chains were read from a single sample in a study of identical twins. TCRdb reanalysed the 5' RACE reads using MiXCR and keeps one entry per CDR3 protein. The sample lists some 190,000 distinct CDR3 sequences, roughly 15% occurring once. This sample also belongs to another study, concerning T cells expressing NK-cell markers.

Material: CD8+ T cells sorted from blood. Receptors were obtained from a woman younger than 30 in good health. CDR3s include the opening cysteine and the closing phenylalanine or tryptophan. D genes are given only for firm matches. Not all rows give a size; the values are once, few, many and, for expanded clones, a class.

abundance,j_gene,v_gene,len,d_gene,CDR3aa,CDR3nt
.,TRBJ1-1,TRBV19,17,TRBD1,CASSLVSGQELNTEAFF,TGTGCCAGTAGTTTGGTATCGGGACAGGAATTGAACACTGAAGCTTTCTTT
few,TRBJ1-2,TRBV6-5,11,.,CASRRADGYTF,TGTGCCAGCAGGAGGGCGGATGGCTACACCTTC
many,TRBJ1-1,TRBV5-1,14,.,CASSLRELNTEAFF,TGCGCCAGCAGCTTAAGGGAACTGAACACTGAAGCTTTCTTT
.,TRBJ1-2,TRBV29-1,11,.,CSVEDLYGYTF,TGCAGCGTTGAAGATCTTTATGGCTACACCTTC
.,TRBJ2-5,TRBV7-9,14,.,CASSPPPVRETQYF,TGTGCCAGCAGCCCCCCCCCAGTCCGAGAGACCCAGTACTTC
.,TRBJ2-1,TRBV24-1,14,.,CATSGHGSYNEQFF,TGTGCCACCAGTGGCCATGGGTCCTACAATGAGCAGTTCTTC
.,TRBJ2-2,TRBV13,16,TRBD1,CASSHTGTVGTGELFF,TGTGCCAGCAGTCATACCGGGACAGTCGGAACCGGGGAGCTGTTTTTT
few,TRBJ1-2,TRBV29-1,14,TRBD1,CSVAGTGWDYGYTF,TGCAGCGTTGCCGGGACAGGATGGGACTATGGCTACACCTTC
.,TRBJ1-2,TRBV6-2/TRBV6-3,14,TRBD1,CASLATGQNYGYTF,TGTGCCAGCCTTGCGACGGGACAGAACTATGGCTACACCTTC
once,TRBJ2-7,TRBV7-9,14,TRBD1,CVSSQPGQTYEQYF,TGTGTCAGCAGTCAACCGGGACAGACCTACGAGCAGTACTTC
few,TRBJ2-7,TRBV6-5,14,.,CASSSSGPSYEQYF,TGTGCCAGCAGTTCCTCTGGACCCTCCTACGAGCAGTACTTC
many,TRBJ2-1,TRBV5-6,13,.,CASSFVRGDEQFF,TGTGCCAGCAGCTTTGTCAGGGGCGATGAGCAGTTCTTC
few,TRBJ2-1,TRBV20-1,17,TRBD2,CSARDLRLAATYNEQFF,TGCAGTGCTAGAGATCTCCGACTAGCGGCTACCTACAATGAGCAGTTCTTC
many,TRBJ2-3,TRBV10-3,15,.,CAISVVGQTADTQYF,TGTGCCATCAGTGTGGTGGGGCAGACAGCAGATACGCAGTATTTT
few,TRBJ1-5,TRBV6-1,14,.,CASSVGTLNQPQHF,TGTGCCAGCAGCGTGGGCACCCTCAATCAGCCCCAGCATTTT